A selection of T cell receptor beta chains follows, all from one sample in a study of Ad26.COV2.S vaccination and SARS-CoV-2 variants. Profiling relied on immunoSEQ multiplex PCR, and the TCRdb table lists in-frame clones only, not all of them. The sample holds hundreds of thousands of clones, about 88% seen once. The input for sequencing was peripheral blood, taken in a trial of Ad26.COV2.S vaccine versus placebo. These receptors came from a person aged 18-65 years who received the Ad26.COV2.S COVID-19 vaccine or a placebo. CDR3s include the opening cysteine and the closing phenylalanine or tryptophan. A D gene is named only where the DNA matches it firmly. Some rows mark clone size as missing; the rest say once, few, many or name a class of expanded clone.

>-|TRBV4-2|-|TRBJ1-1|14
TGTGCCAGCAGCCAAGATGGAGGGGTCACTGAAGCTTTCTTT
CASSQDGGVTEAFF
>-|TRBV6-1|-|TRBJ1-2|13
TGTGCCAGCAGTGAAGGACAGCGGCTTGGCTACACCTTC
CASSEGQRLGYTF
>-|TRBV30|TRBD1|TRBJ2-5|13
TGTGCCTGGGGGGGACAGGGAATTGAGACCCAGTACTTC
CAWGGQGIETQYF
>-|TRBV6-5|-|TRBJ2-4|14
TGTGCCAGCTCCGGTGAGGGGGTTGGGGACATTCAGTACTTC
CASSGEGVGDIQYF
>-|TRBV9|-|TRBJ2-5|13
TGTGCCAGCAGCGTAGAAGCGCACGGGACCCAGTACTTC
CASSVEAHGTQYF
>-|TRBV19|TRBD2|TRBJ2-5|15
TGTGCCAGTGAACCATCAGTAGCGGGGGGTTATTTCAAGTACTTC
CASEPSVAGGYFKYF
>-|TRBV29-1|-|TRBJ2-3|15
TGCAGCGTTGAAGATACGGAGCGGGTCGCAGATACGCAGTATTTT
CSVEDTERVADTQYF
>-|TRBV24-1|-|TRBJ2-7|15
TGTGCCACCAGTGAAATAGGGACACTTTACTACGAGCAGTACTTC
CATSEIGTLYYEQYF
>once|TRBV6-5|-|TRBJ2-7|12
TGTGCCAGCAGCCCGGCAATCTACGAGCAGTACTTC
CASSPAIYEQYF
>-|TRBV7-2|TRBD2|TRBJ2-3|13
TGTGCCAGCAGATTACTAGCGACAGATACGCAGTATTTT
CASRLLATDTQYF
>-|TRBV7-2|-|TRBJ1-5|16
TGTGCCAGCAGTCAAGGGTCTCGCAGGGGAAATCAGCCCCAGCATTTT
CASSQGSRRGNQPQHF
>few|TRBV4-1|TRBD1|TRBJ2-3|15
TGCGCCAGCAGCCAAGGACAGGGTTTAGGGGATACGCAGTATTTT
CASSQGQGLGDTQYF
>-|TRBV19|-|TRBJ2-3|16
TGTGCCAGTAAGGCACTAGCTCAGGGGTTCACAGATACGCAGTATTTT
CASKALAQGFTDTQYF
>few|TRBV6-2/TRBV6-3|TRBD1|TRBJ1-3|16
TGTGCCAGCAGCCGCACGACCGGGACAGGGGCGAACACCATATATTTT
CASSRTTGTGANTIYF
>-|TRBV7-2|-|TRBJ2-7|14
TGTGCCAGCCGGAGGGGCCCCCGATCCTACGAGCAGTACTTC
CASRRGPRSYEQYF
>-|TRBV25-1|-|TRBJ2-5|17
TGTGCCAGCAGTGGACATCCAACCCGGGTCCAACAAGAGACCCAGTACTTC
CASSGHPTRVQQETQYF
>-|TRBV6-6|-|TRBJ2-6|17
TGTGCCAGCAGTCCCGGGACGGGACCTTCTGGGGCCAACGTCCTGACTTTC
CASSPGTGPSGANVLTF
>few|TRBV3-1/TRBV3-2|-|TRBJ1-1|14
TGTGCCAGCAGCCAAGGGACGGCGAACACTGAAGCTTTCTTT
CASSQGTANTEAFF
>-|TRBV4-2|-|TRBJ2-3|16
TGTGCCAGCAGCCCTGGCCAGGGGGGGGGCGCAGATACGCAGTATTTT
CASSPGQGGGADTQYF
>-|TRBV5-5|-|TRBJ2-7|15
TGTGCCAGCAGCTTGGGAGGTTTAAGCACCTACGAGCAGTACTTC
CASSLGGLSTYEQYF
>-|TRBV7-9|-|TRBJ2-7|14
TGTGCCAGCAGCGGGACTCCTGAGGGGCTCGAGCAGTACTTC
CASSGTPEGLEQYF
>-|TRBV12-3/TRBV12-4|-|TRBJ1-1|11
TGTGCCAGCGAAATGTCCGCTGAAGCTTTCTTT
CASEMSAEAFF
>-|TRBV30|-|TRBJ1-1|14
TGTGCCTGGAGTGTAGGCCTGGGGGACACTGAAGCTTTCTTT
CAWSVGLGDTEAFF
>-|TRBV6-5|-|TRBJ1-5|13
TGTGCCAGCAGTTACTCAGTTCTCCAGCCCCAGCATTTT
CASSYSVLQPQHF
>-|TRBV30|TRBD1|TRBJ1-6|13
TGTGCCTTTCGACAGGGCCCCAGCTCACCCCTCCACTTT
CAFRQGPSSPLHF
>-|TRBV7-6|-|TRBJ1-4|14
TGTGCCAGCAGCTTTGAAGCAACTAATGAAAAACTGTTTTTT
CASSFEATNEKLFF
>-|TRBV12-3/TRBV12-4|TRBD2|TRBJ2-7|13
TGTGCCAGCAGTTTAGGACTAGCCAACGAGCAGTACTTC
CASSLGLANEQYF
>-|TRBV5-6|-|TRBJ1-2|16
TGTGCCAGCAGCTTGGCCTTGTCAGGAGGTAGAAGTGGCTACACCTTC
CASSLALSGGRSGYTF
>-|TRBV19|-|TRBJ1-5|18
TGTGCCAGTAGTAGCGCCCGAGGGACCAGGAGTAGAACTCAGCCCCAGCATTTT
CASSSARGTRSRTQPQHF
>-|TRBV18|-|TRBJ2-7|13
TGTGCCAGCTCACCCGGAGGGATCTACGAGCAGTACTTC
CASSPGGIYEQYF
>-|TRBV5-8|-|TRBJ2-7|14
TGTGCCAGCAGTCGGGGCCCGGGGTTCTACGAGCAGTACTTC
CASSRGPGFYEQYF
>-|TRBV15|-|TRBJ1-6|14
TGTGCCACCAGCAGAGACAGACTGAATTCACCCCTCCACTTT
CATSRDRLNSPLHF
>once|TRBV30|TRBD2|TRBJ2-6|16
TGTGCCTGGACTAGCGGGGTGTCCTCTGGGGCCAACGTCCTGACTTTC
CAWTSGVSSGANVLTF
>-|TRBV28|-|TRBJ1-2|12
TGTGCCAGCGGCCCCCCCCGCTATGGCTACACCTTC
CASGPPRYGYTF
>few|TRBV6-2/TRBV6-3|TRBD1|TRBJ1-5|14
TGTGCCAGCAGTTACATGGACAGGGATCAGCCCCAGCATTTT
CASSYMDRDQPQHF
>few|TRBV20-1|TRBD1|TRBJ1-5|14
TGCAGTGCTAGTGAGGGACAGTGGAATCAGCCCCAGCATTTT
CSASEGQWNQPQHF
>-|TRBV9|-|TRBJ2-3|13
TGTGCCAGCAGCGTAGTGGACCCAGATACGCAGTATTTT
CASSVVDPDTQYF
>-|TRBV6-2/TRBV6-3|TRBD1|TRBJ2-1|19
TGTGCCAGCAGCAGGGGACAGGGAGCCGTTCCTCGCTCCTACAATGAGCAGTTCTTC
CASSRGQGAVPRSYNEQFF
>-|TRBV30|-|TRBJ1-1|12
TGTGCCTGGCAACCTAGGGAAGGTGAAGCTTTCTTT
CAWQPREGEAFF
>once|TRBV7-8|-|TRBJ1-1|14
TGTGCCAGCAGCTTAGAGGGCTGGTCCACTGAAGCTTTCTTT
CASSLEGWSTEAFF
>-|TRBV29-1|-|TRBJ1-1|14
TGCAGCGTTGTTCGCAGCTCACTGAACACTGAAGCTTTCTTT
CSVVRSSLNTEAFF
>-|TRBV28|-|TRBJ2-7|16
TGTGCCAGCAGGGGAAATGACAGGTACGAGCTCTACGAGCAGTACTTC
CASRGNDRYELYEQYF